Below, 17 T cell receptor beta chains from the same sample are listed, as sequenced in a study of T cells after yellow fever vaccination. MiXCR, applied by TCRdb to the 5' RACE reads, yields one record per CDR3 protein. Of 85,000 to 100,000 distinct CDR3 sequences detected, roughly 5.2% appear once; the ten largest clones hold just over 40%. The material was CD8+ T cells sorted from PBMCs, obtained 10 days after the yellow fever booster vaccination. These receptors were collected from a man in his late teens or twenties who received the YFV17D yellow fever vaccine.

This clonotype turned up a few times. The CDR3 loop reads CSAGLAGWSTDTQYF. CDR3 bases: TGCAGCGCAGGACTAGCGGGGTGGAGCACAGATACGCAGTATTTT. The J gene is TRBJ2-3, the V gene TRBV29-1; 12 nucleotides match TRBD2. The junction had 5 bases not matched to a gene; V was cut back by 7 bases and J by 0 bases. This CDR3 comprises 15 residues. Germline V gives CDR1 SQVTM, CDR2 ANQGSEA.

This clonotype was seen repeatedly, ten times or more. The chain recombines TRBV5-1 with TRBJ2-7; D unresolved. Germline loops: CDR1 SGHRS, CDR2 YFSETQ. Trimming shortened V by 0 bases and J by 2 bases, and 12 bases separated the two germline ends. The CDR3 sequence is 15 residues long. This CDR3 is CASSLGVGPAYEQYV. CDR3 DNA sequence: TGCGCCAGCAGCTTGGGTGTGGGCCCGGCCTACGAGCAGTACGTC.

The chain combines TRBV7-2 with TRBJ2-2, with D possibly being TRBD2 (5 bases). The germline V gene encodes CDR1 SGHTA and CDR2 FQGNSA. The CDR3 sequence is 13 residues long. V shed 1 base and J shed 8 bases, with 8 bases lying between them. In DNA form, the CDR3 reads TGTGCCAGCAGCTTAGGAGGGCTTGGGGAGCTGTTTTTT. Its translation is CASSLGGLGELFF.

The rearrangement links TRBV27 to TRBJ1-6; TRBD1 aligns across 8 bases. With V trimmed by 5 bases and J by 10 bases, 10 bases remained unmatched. The CDR3 runs 15 residues. Germline values: CDR1 MNHEY, CDR2 SMNVEV (reference sequence). The CDR3 DNA sequence: TGTGCCAGCAGTACTAGACAGGGGATTGGGTCACCCCTCCACTTT. This translates into CASSTRQGIGSPLHF.

V is TRBV19 and J is TRBJ1-1, with D maybe TRBD1 (5 bases). The V gene lost 6 bases and the J gene lost 4 bases, with 12 bases spanning the gap. The CDR3 spans 13 residues. Germline-derived CDR1 and CDR2 are LNHDA and SQIVND (reference sequence). The CDR3 here is CASSLGGFTEAFF. The CDR3 nucleotides are TGTGCCAGTAGCCTCGGGGGATTCACTGAAGCTTTCTTT. The whole variable domain, remainder taken from reference TRBV19 and TRBJ1-1, is DGGITQSPKYLFRKEGQNVTLSCEQNLNHDAMYWYRQDPGQGLRLIYYSQIVNDFQKGDIAEGYSVSREKKESFPLTVTSAQKNPTAFYLCASSLGGFTEAFFGQGTRLTVV.

The V gene is TRBV29-1, the J gene TRBJ2-3; 8 bases fit TRBD2. V lost 6 bases and J lost 0; bases outside the gene matches: 2. Germline V gives CDR1 SQVTM, CDR2 ANQGSEA. This CDR3 comprises 13 residues. The CDR3 region is CSVASGSTDTQYF. CDR3 DNA: TGCAGCGTGGCTAGCGGGAGCACAGATACGCAGTATTTT.

This clonotype was seen a few times. The chain couples TRBV12-3 or TRBV12-4 to TRBJ2-4; tentative D call: TRBD1 (5 bases). The V end was cut by 6 bases, the J end by 0 bases, with 12 bases between. The CDR3 extends over 15 amino acids. CDR3 in DNA: TGTGCCAGCAGCATAGACCAGGGAGCCAAAAACATTCAGTACTTC. Translated: CASSIDQGAKNIQYF.

This chain connects TRBV12-3 or TRBV12-4 to TRBJ2-7; possibly TRBD1 or TRBD2 for D (6 bases each). Trimming removed 7 bases at V and 3 bases at J, with 19 bases between. The CDR3 is 15 amino acids. The CDR3 reads CASTTSEGGYYEQYF. In DNA form, the CDR3 reads TGTGCCAGCACCACCTCAGAGGGGGGATACTACGAGCAGTACTTC.

This clonotype was recorded a few times. The chain recombines TRBV12-3 or TRBV12-4 with TRBJ2-5; 7 positions agree with TRBD1. V was pared by 6 bases and J by 4 bases, with 8 bases of the junction left unmatched. CDR3 length: 14 amino acids. For the CDR3, the DNA is TGTGCCAGCAGACCGACAGGGCAGGGAGAGACCCAGTACTTC. This encodes CASRPTGQGETQYF.

In its sample, this clonotype was seen a few times. This chain uses TRBV4-2 with TRBJ2-6; D possibly corresponds to TRBD2 (5 bases). V gave up 0 bases and J gave up 3 bases, with 12 bases separating them. The CDR3 sequence is 17 residues long. From germline, CDR1 is LGHNA and CDR2 YNFKEQ. CDR3 sequence reads: CASSQDERVYGANVLTF. In nucleotides, the CDR3 is TGTGCCAGCAGCCAAGATGAGAGGGTGTATGGGGCCAACGTCCTGACTTTC.

This clonotype was observed a handful of times. The chain couples TRBV12-3 or TRBV12-4 to TRBJ2-2; possible D gene TRBD1, 6 bases. Trimming took 3 bases from V and 5 from J, leaving 16 bases between them. The CDR3 totals 16 residues. The CDR3 sequence is CASSFRLPGVTGELFF. The CDR3 DNA follows: TGTGCCAGCAGTTTTAGGTTGCCAGGGGTTACCGGGGAGCTGTTTTTT.

The chain combines TRBV5-1 with TRBJ2-1; TRBD2 matches at 8 bases. V lost 4 bases to trimming and J lost 9 bases; unmatched junction nucleotides: 9. The CDR3 has 14 residues. CDR1 is SGHRS, CDR2 YFSETQ, per germline. CDR3 DNA sequence: TGCGCCAGCAGCCTCGGTAGCGGGGAGGTTGAGCAGTTCTTC. Encoded protein: CASSLGSGEVEQFF. The full variable domain, rest sourced from reference TRBV5-1 and TRBJ2-1, is KAGVTQTPRYLIKTRGQQVTLSCSPISGHRSVSWYQQTPGQGLQFLFEYFSETQRNKGNFPGRFSGRQFSNSRSEMNVSTLELGDSALYLCASSLGSGEVEQFFGPGTRLTVL.

Of note for this clonotype: One end of the junction fails to match germline, which may point to a read error. The J gene is TRBJ2-2, the V gene TRBV7-7, with D perhaps TRBD1 (5 bases). This CDR3 spans 13 amino acids. CDR1 and CDR2 from the germline V gene are SSHAT and FNYEAQ (reference sequence). CDR3 loop: CASSHQGTGELFF. DNA for the CDR3: TGTGCTAGCAGTCATCAGGGCACCGGGGAGCTGTTTTTT.

V usage is TRBV11-2 and J usage is TRBJ2-1, with no clear D. The CDR3 totals 13 residues. Germline V gives CDR1 SGHAT, CDR2 FQNNGV. Trimming cost V 5 bases and J 4 bases, with 9 bases left between them. The CDR3 protein is CASSPPGYNEQFF. The CDR3 DNA reads as TGTGCCAGCAGCCCCCCCGGGTACAATGAGCAGTTCTTC.

This clonotype has a count of ten or more. The V and J genes are TRBV6-6 and TRBJ2-1; D unresolved. The CDR3 is 13 amino acids. The V gene lost 8 bases and the J gene lost 0 bases, with 8 bases spanning the gap. Germline CDR1 and CDR2: MNHNY and SVGAGI (reference sequence). The CDR3 nucleotides are TGTGCCAGCTGTCCGGGCTCCTACAATGAGCAGTTCTTC. Amino acids: CASCPGSYNEQFF.

The sample holds many counts of this clonotype. The chain combines TRBV11-2 with TRBJ2-5; 8 bases match TRBD2. Looked up from germline, CDR1 is SGHAT and CDR2 is FQNNGV. This CDR3 has 15 amino acids. V gave up 4 bases and J gave up 0 bases; unmatched junction bases: 4. CDR3 region: CASSSTGGDQETQYF. The CDR3 coding sequence is TGTGCCAGCAGCTCGACGGGGGGGGACCAAGAGACCCAGTACTTC.

This sequence joins TRBV10-2 and TRBJ2-5; D remains ambiguous. Trimming removed 4 bases at V and 2 bases at J, with 17 bases between. CDR3 length: 16 amino acids. CDR1 is WSHSY, CDR2 SAAADI, per germline. The CDR3 DNA sequence: TGCGCCAGCAGTGGGTTGTCTGTGGCTGATCAAGAGACCCAGTACTTC. Protein: CASSGLSVADQETQYF.